A selection of T cell receptor beta chains follows, all from one sample in a study of neurological immune-mediated disorders. TCRdb reprocessed the 5' RACE reads via MiXCR and lists one record per CDR3 protein. This table holds under 40,000 distinct CDR3 sequences, roughly 4.4% found once. Sequencing was performed on PBMCs. The receptors come from a man aged 18 to 35 in good health. CDR3s include the opening cysteine and the closing phenylalanine or tryptophan. A D gene is named only where the DNA matches it firmly. Rows may omit the clone size; those that give it use once, few, many or a size class.

TRBV3-1	many	TRBJ2-4	TRBD1	CASSLQGALSFIQYF	TGTGCCAGCAGCCTCCAGGGGGCCTTGAGTTTCATTCAGTACTTC
TRBV19	many	TRBJ1-1	NA	CASSIAPGTAFF	TGTGCCAGTAGTATTGCCCCAGGGACGGCTTTCTTT
TRBV20-1	many	TRBJ1-5	NA	CSARGDGNQPQHF	TGCAGTGCTAGGGGGGATGGCAATCAGCCCCAGCATTTT
TRBV15	NA	TRBJ2-7	NA	CATSRQFRSYEQYF	TGTGCCACCAGCCGACAATTCCGCTCCTACGAGCAGTACTTC
TRBV20-1	many	TRBJ2-7	TRBD1	CSANRGQGEQYF	TGCAGTGCGAACAGGGGGCAGGGCGAGCAGTACTTC
TRBV20-1	many	TRBJ2-7	NA	CSARDNAYEQYF	TGCAGTGCCAGGGACAACGCCTACGAGCAGTACTTC
TRBV10-3	many	TRBJ2-3	NA	CAISESMAGATDTQYF	TGTGCCATCAGTGAGTCGATGGCGGGGGCTACAGATACGCAGTATTTT
TRBV7-2	many	TRBJ1-2	TRBD1	CASSLQGGYGYTF	TGTGCCAGCAGCTTACAGGGGGGCTATGGCTACACCTTC
TRBV5-1	many	TRBJ2-2	NA	CATTITGELFF	TGCGCCACCACAATCACCGGGGAGCTGTTTTTT
TRBV12-3/TRBV12-4	many	TRBJ1-2	NA	CATTWGGNYGYTF	TGTGCCACGACCTGGGGAGGGAACTATGGCTACACCTTC